This T cell receptor (beta chain) originates from a study of Ad26.COV2.S vaccination and SARS-CoV-2 variants. In the study overall: It was the COV1001 Ad26.COV2.S trial arm that included the donor. Dosing was one shot or two shots 56 days apart.

Germline loops: CDR1 MNHEY, CDR2 SMNVEV (reference sequence). The CDR3 has 15 amino acids. Deletions cut 5 bases from V and 0 bases from J, with 11 bases between. Assay used: immunoSEQ multiplex PCR; TCRdb lists only in-frame clones, some missing. The profile covers about 410,000 clones, with around nine tenths appearing a single time and over 1.5% taken by the ten largest. Treatment meaning: roughly 20 received Ad26.COV2.S at low or high dose, single or two shots; about 5 received placebo; per-sample allocation not given. The investigators took samples on day 63 after the first vaccine or placebo injection.

The source is a person between 18 and 60 years old who received the Ad26.COV2.S COVID-19 vaccine or a placebo. The rearrangement uses TRBV27 and TRBJ1-5; unclear D gene. The starting material was peripheral blood, obtained in a trial of Ad26.COV2.S vaccine versus placebo. CDR3 nucleotides: TGTGCCAGCAGTCCCCACGGGCCTAGCAATCAGCCCCAGCATTTT. This sequence encodes CASSPHGPSNQPQHF.